These T cell receptor beta chains were read from a single sample in a study of Ad26.COV2.S vaccination and SARS-CoV-2 variants. Profiled with immunoSEQ multiplex PCR; TCRdb holds only in-frame clones, not every one. The sample consists of 85,000 to 120,000 clones, around 80% of them appearing once. Sequencing was performed on peripheral blood, taken after recovery from COVID-19. The receptors here all came from a human donor who had recovered from COVID-19. CDR3s include the opening cysteine and the closing phenylalanine or tryptophan. Only part of the rows carry a size: once, few, many, or a class if the clone is expanded.

len | j_gene | abundance | v_gene | CDR3aa
16 | TRBJ2-7 | few | TRBV4-2 | CASSHTGGTGPYEQYF
14 | TRBJ1-1 | NA | TRBV6-6 | CASTGQGARSEAFF
13 | TRBJ2-2 | NA | TRBV12-5 | CASGTRNTGELFF
15 | TRBJ1-5 | NA | TRBV5-6 | CASSKGQLLNQPQHF
16 | TRBJ2-5 | NA | TRBV5-1 | CASSLRRWEKQETQYF
11 | TRBJ2-1 | few | TRBV7-6 | CASSLGNEQFF
15 | TRBJ1-6 | NA | TRBV5-1 | CASRPDRGNNSPLHF
15 | TRBJ2-5 | NA | TRBV5-1 | CASSLDSGEWETQYF
15 | TRBJ2-3 | once | TRBV10-3 | CAISESRLSTDTQYF
14 | TRBJ1-1 | few | TRBV11-2 | CASSFTRDPEGAFF
16 | TRBJ1-5 | few | TRBV6-6 | CASRGQVAPGNQPQHF
15 | TRBJ1-5 | NA | TRBV6-5 | CASSLFGDAYQPQHF
13 | TRBJ1-6 | few | TRBV3-1/TRBV3-2 | CASSQEQGQPLHF
14 | TRBJ2-2 | NA | TRBV10-3 | CAITGGENTGELFF
14 | TRBJ2-3 | NA | TRBV27 | CASSPRDRSDTQYF
15 | TRBJ2-3 | NA | TRBV24-1 | CATGGTSGFTDTQYF
14 | TRBJ1-1 | NA | TRBV7-9 | CASSLLQGRGEAFF
13 | TRBJ2-7 | NA | TRBV5-1 | CASRFSSRSEQYF
14 | TRBJ2-5 | NA | TRBV4-1 | CASSQPGTTEGQYF
15 | TRBJ2-1 | once | TRBV5-6 | CASSPLGGSYNEQFF
13 | TRBJ1-1 | NA | TRBV19 | CASSIERRTEAFF
14 | TRBJ2-1 | few | TRBV10-3 | CAISESAETNEQFF
15 | TRBJ2-4 | NA | TRBV24-1 | CATSDSTGTKNIQYF
13 | TRBJ2-7 | NA | TRBV10-3 | CAISAGQGYEQYF
15 | TRBJ2-4 | NA | TRBV4-3 | CASSPQAGGKNIQYF
14 | TRBJ2-1 | few | TRBV5-4 | CASSLARKGYEQFF
14 | TRBJ1-1 | NA | TRBV7-9 | CASNKAQGGTEAFF
14 | TRBJ1-1 | NA | TRBV28 | CASRSVWSNTEAFF
16 | TRBJ2-3 | NA | TRBV5-1 | CASSPGTSGPLDTQYF
15 | TRBJ1-1 | NA | TRBV28 | CASSPRLRMGAEAFF
14 | TRBJ1-5 | NA | TRBV3-1/TRBV3-2 | CASSQGWGNQPQHF
14 | TRBJ1-2 | NA | TRBV10-1 | CASSGSETGEGYTF
12 | TRBJ2-7 | NA | TRBV5-1 | CASKRANYEQYF
15 | TRBJ2-3 | NA | TRBV4-2 | CASSPQSGGVDTQYF
18 | TRBJ2-6 | NA | TRBV11-2 | CASSLAPAAGSGANVLTF
14 | TRBJ1-6 | NA | TRBV28 | CASSFGRGVSPLHF
12 | TRBJ1-2 | NA | TRBV30 | CAWSVNGGGYTF
16 | TRBJ2-2 | NA | TRBV3-1/TRBV3-2 | CASSPRLAPGPGELFF
13 | TRBJ2-5 | NA | TRBV10-3 | CAISSTSRETQYF
12 | TRBJ1-3 | many | TRBV30 | CAWTPGVNTIYF
15 | TRBJ1-1 | few | TRBV6-1 | CASSERQGPNTEAFF
17 | TRBJ2-1 | few | TRBV4-1 | CASSQDPSGDSYNEQFF